Each of the 8 T cell receptor beta chains below was sequenced from the same sample in a study of cytomegalovirus exposure and HLA in healthy donors. This PCR relied on a set of 60 Vbeta primers and 13 Jbeta primers. Profiling relied on immunoSEQ multiplex PCR, and the TCRdb table lists in-frame clones only, not all of them. The sample lists about 110,000 clones, approximately 79% occurring once. Sequencing was performed on PBMCs. The receptors shown here come from a man aged 60 to 75 in good health and CMV-seronegative.

This chain joins TRBV9 and TRBJ2-3, with TRBD2 matching over 14 bases. This CDR3 is built from 16 residues. J lost 4 bases, V lost 3 bases, and 4 bases had no gene match. CDR1 and CDR2 (germline): SGDLS, YYNGEE. CDR3 nucleotide sequence: TGTGCCAGCAGCGAGACTAGCGGGGGGGTTTCAGATACGCAGTATTTT. Residues: CASSETSGGVSDTQYF.

The V and J genes are TRBV6-5 and TRBJ1-3, with a possible D match to TRBD1 (5 bases). V was trimmed by 2 bases and J by 4 bases, leaving 15 bases between them. The length of the CDR3 is 16 residues. Germline CDR1 reads MNHEY; CDR2 reads SVGAGI. The DNA of the CDR3 is TGTGCCAGCAGTTACCAGGCCGGGGCGGGAGGAAACACCATATATTTT. Its translation is CASSYQAGAGGNTIYF.

This sequence joins TRBV11-2 and TRBJ2-1; weak D call: TRBD1 (6 bases). V was trimmed by 6 bases and J by 4 bases, leaving 13 bases between them. The CDR3 length is 14 residues. Germline V CDR1 and CDR2: SGHAT, FQNNGV. The CDR3 protein is CASSLHDRYNEQFF. The DNA for the CDR3 is TGTGCCAGCAGTCTCCATGACAGGTACAATGAGCAGTTCTTC.

CDR3 nucleotides: TGCAGCGTTGATGACAGGGGGCGAGGTGACACCGGGGAGCTGTTTTTT. Translated: CSVDDRGRGDTGELFF. The chain couples TRBV29-1 to TRBJ2-2, with 10 bases aligning to TRBD1. This CDR3 region has 16 residues. Germline CDR1 is SQVTM and CDR2 is ANQGSEA. With V trimmed by 3 bases and J by 3 bases, 7 bases remained unmatched.

The V call is TRBV18, the J call TRBJ2-1, with 7 bases that match TRBD1. Germline lookup yields CDR1 KGHSH and CDR2 LQKENI. V gave up 4 bases and J gave up 7 bases; unmatched junction bases: 7. This CDR3 contains 14 residues. CDR3: CASSLTDRDNEQFF. In DNA, the CDR3 is TGTGCCAGCTCACTTACCGACAGGGATAATGAGCAGTTCTTC. Full variable domain (outside the CDR3, taken from reference TRBV18 and TRBJ2-1): NAGVMQNPRHLVRRRGQEARLRCSPMKGHSHVYWYRQLPEEGLKFMVYLQKENIIDESGMPKERFSAEFPKEGPSILRIQQVVRGDSAAYFCASSLTDRDNEQFFGPGTRLTVL.

This clone occurred once. This same CDR3 is encoded by further DNA sequences in the sample. V gene TRBV19 combines with J gene TRBJ1-5, with TRBD1 matching 10 bases. The CDR3 loop spans 15 amino acids. V shed 3 bases, J shed 4 bases, and the junction held 3 bases outside the gene matches. CDR1 and CDR2 (germline): LNHDA, SQIVND (reference sequence). The DNA of the CDR3 is TGTGCCAGTAGTATCTGGGGACAGGGGAATCAGCCCCAGCATTTT. Translation: CASSIWGQGNQPQHF.

V usage is TRBV30 and J usage is TRBJ1-6; the match to TRBD1 covers 11 bases. Germline loops: CDR1 GTSNPN, CDR2 SVGIG (reference sequence). The CDR3 sequence is 14 residues long. Trimming at V came to 8 bases and at J to 9 bases, leaving 9 bases not matched to a gene. The CDR3 protein is CAGTSGQGASPLHF. Written as DNA, the CDR3 is TGTGCCGGTACTTCCGGACAGGGGGCTTCACCCCTCCACTTT.

The J gene is TRBJ1-5, the V gene TRBV9, with D possibly TRBD1 on 5 matching bases. This CDR3 has 12 amino acids. The ends were cut back, 3 bases at V and 4 bases at J, with 5 bases in the middle. In germline, CDR1 is SGDLS, CDR2 YYNGEE. CDR3: CASSAGNQPQHF. The CDR3 nucleotides are TGTGCCAGCAGCGCAGGGAATCAGCCCCAGCATTTT.